This entry features one T cell receptor beta chain sequence. Its matching antigen is unknown. The source of the sample is a study of T cell responses to AZD1222 COVID-19 vaccine. The table came from immunoSEQ multiplex PCR; TCRdb's copy has only in-frame clones and leaves some out. The sample includes some 61,000 clones, approximately 84% of them seen just once. General study findings and limits: Scientists sampled the repertoires only once the peak T cell response had passed.

Germline assignment: CDR1 SGHRS and CDR2 YFSETQ. The CDR3 has 14 amino acids. The V and J ends lost 0 bases and 0 bases respectively, with 6 bases between them. Sample: peripheral blood, taken on day 0 of AZD1222 vaccination. The chain is built from TRBV5-1 and TRBJ1-1; D is undetermined. The sequence derives from an adult in good health. CDR3 amino acids: CASSLAEVNTEAFF. CDR3 nucleotides: TGCGCCAGCAGCTTGGCCGAAGTGAACACTGAAGCTTTCTTT. The variable domain in full, with the rest retrieved from reference TRBV5-1 and TRBJ1-1, is KAGVTQTPRYLIKTRGQQVTLSCSPISGHRSVSWYQQTPGQGLQFLFEYFSETQRNKGNFPGRFSGRQFSNSRSEMNVSTLELGDSALYLCASSLAEVNTEAFFGQGTRLTVV.